These 10 T cell receptor beta chains were sequenced from one sample in a study of cytomegalovirus exposure and HLA in healthy donors. PCR was performed using 60 Vbeta and 13 Jbeta primers. TCRdb's copy holds only in-frame clones and misses some; the assay was immunoSEQ multiplex PCR. The table has around 200,000 clones, 70% to 85% seen once. Sequencing was carried out using PBMCs. The receptor set was obtained from a woman aged 55-70 years in good health and CMV-seropositive.

The V and J genes are TRBV10-3 and TRBJ1-2; D is ambiguous. Germline loops: CDR1 ENHRY, CDR2 SYGVKD. Trimming took 4 bases from V and 6 from J, leaving 18 bases between them. The CDR3 totals 15 residues. DNA for the CDR3: TGTGCCATCAGTGTGGTCAGCGAGACGCGAGATGGCTACACCTTC. This translates into CAISVVSETRDGYTF.

The chain recombines TRBV27 with TRBJ1-2; a weak D match, TRBD1 (6 bases). CDR1 is MNHEY, CDR2 SMNVEV, per germline (reference sequence). The CDR3 is made up of 13 amino acids. Deletions cut 6 bases from V and 4 bases from J, with 12 bases between. DNA for the CDR3: TGTGCCAGCAGCTTGGTGACAGGCTATGGCTACACCTTC. This encodes CASSLVTGYGYTF.

J is TRBJ1-5 and V is TRBV7-2; 9 bases are a match to TRBD1. Germline lookup yields CDR1 SGHTA and CDR2 FQGNSA. The CDR3 loop spans 16 amino acids. J gave up 8 bases and V 4 bases, and 12 bases lay outside the gene matches. The CDR3 protein is CASSSAGTGTREPQHF. The CDR3 DNA reads TGTGCCAGCAGCTCCGCCGGGACAGGGACGAGAGAGCCCCAGCATTTT.

The chain employs TRBV5-1 and TRBJ1-2; the D gene is possibly TRBD1 (5 bases). The length of the CDR3 is 15 residues. The germline V and J ends were trimmed by 0 bases and 3 bases, with 12 bases remaining between them. The germline V gene has CDR1 SGHRS and CDR2 YFSETQ. CDR3 nucleotides: TGCGCCAGCAGCTTGGCTACAGACAGCCACTATGGCTACACCTTC. Its translation: CASSLATDSHYGYTF.

The chain joins TRBV19 to TRBJ1-6; 11 nucleotides line up with TRBD1. Germline assignment: CDR1 LNHDA and CDR2 SQIVND (reference sequence). The CDR3 loop spans 15 amino acids. V shed 7 bases, J shed 7 bases, and the junction held 6 bases outside the gene matches. This chain's CDR3 is CASTPGQGANSPLHF. The CDR3 region has the DNA TGTGCCAGTACCCCAGGACAGGGGGCGAATTCACCCCTCCACTTT.

The table lists this clone with a count of one. The chain has TRBV5-4 and TRBJ2-2; 8 positions agree with TRBD2. Germline CDR1 reads SGHNT; CDR2 reads YYREEE (reference sequence). With 4 bases clipped from V and 7 bases from J, the junction kept 12 bases outside the gene matches. The CDR3 has 16 residues. CDR3 sequence reads: CASSDTIAGRDGELFF. The CDR3 DNA reads TGTGCCAGCAGCGATACGATAGCGGGAAGGGACGGGGAGCTGTTTTTT.

The chain is built from TRBV7-2 and TRBJ2-5; D gene ambiguous. Germline CDR1 reads SGHTA; CDR2 reads FQGNSA. There are 14 residues in the CDR3. V was pared by 1 base and J by 1 base, with 7 bases between. The CDR3 DNA sequence: TGTGCCAGCAGCTTAGGACGACTCCAAGAGACCCAGTACTTC. This codes for CASSLGRLQETQYF.

V is TRBV19 and J is TRBJ1-2; weak D call: TRBD1 (5 bases). Deletions cut 8 bases from V and 5 bases from J, with 36 bases between. Per germline, CDR1 LNHDA and CDR2 SQIVND (reference sequence). The CDR3 is made up of 20 amino acids. CDR3 protein: CASSPLEYRARRPRGYGYTF. The CDR3 DNA follows: TGTGCCAGTTCCCCCCTGGAATACAGAGCCAGGAGGCCCCGGGGGTATGGCTACACCTTC.

The chain employs TRBV19 and TRBJ2-1; 7 bases are a match to TRBD2. V lost 1 base, J lost 5 bases, and 5 bases stayed unmatched. The length of the CDR3 is 15 residues. The germline CDR1 and CDR2 sequences are LNHDA and SQIVND (reference sequence). Written as DNA, the CDR3 is TGTGCCAGTAGTATAGGTCTAGCGGAGCACAATGAGCAGTTCTTC. This encodes CASSIGLAEHNEQFF.

The chain links TRBV6-5 to TRBJ2-3, with D perhaps matching TRBD2 (5 bases). The CDR3 totals 15 residues. CDR1 and CDR2 from the germline V gene are MNHEY and SVGAGI. The germline V and J ends were trimmed by 4 bases and 1 base, with 12 bases remaining between them. The CDR3 sequence is CASSCSDGGTDTQYF. In DNA form, the CDR3 reads TGTGCCAGCAGTTGCTCGGACGGGGGCACAGATACGCAGTATTTT.